The 13 T cell receptor beta chains reported below all come from one sample, sequenced in a study of stem cell transplantation in POMP-related autoinflammatory disease. Some clones are missing from TCRdb's copy, which holds only in-frame ones; the method was immunoSEQ multiplex PCR. The sample contains about 2,800 clones, more than 90% of which appear only once. The sample in question was CD4+ follicular helper T cells (Tfh) from PBMCs, obtained after stem cell transplantation. These receptors came from a human patient with POMP-related autoinflammation and immune dysregulation (PRAID). Some T cells may be supplied by the graft donor.

CDR3 sequence (DNA): TGTGCCAGCAGTTCCGCCTCAGGGGGAGAGCAGTACGTC. This translates into CASSSASGGEQYV. The chain uses TRBV6-6 and TRBJ2-7; 7 bases are shared with TRBD1. The J segment lost 7 bases and the V segment lost 4 bases, leaving 7 bases of the junction unmatched. Germline lookup yields CDR1 MNHNY and CDR2 SVGAGI (reference sequence). The CDR3 is made up of 13 amino acids.

The chain is built from TRBV10-1 and TRBJ1-1; a weak D match, TRBD1 (5 bases). The CDR3 spans 14 residues. Germline-derived CDR1 and CDR2 are WNHNN and SYGVQD (reference sequence). The V end was cut by 0 bases, the J end by 7 bases, with 12 bases between. The DNA of the CDR3 is TGCGCCAGCAGTGAGTCATCGCAGGGCGGTGAAGCTTTCTTT. Its protein is CASSESSQGGEAFF.

This clone came up a few times. The chain combines TRBV7-2 with TRBJ2-1; D unresolved. The ends were cut back, 4 bases at V and 5 bases at J, with 9 bases in the middle. Germline CDR1 reads SGHTA; CDR2 reads FQGNSA. This CDR3 is built from 13 residues. CDR3 coding DNA: TGTGCCAGCAGCTCATACATCAACAATGAGCAGTTCTTC. Protein product: CASSSYINNEQFF.

The chain has TRBV19 and TRBJ2-1; a weak D match, TRBD2 (5 bases). V lost 6 bases to trimming and J lost 7 bases, with 10 bases between them. CDR1 and CDR2 from the germline V gene are LNHDA and SQIVND (reference sequence). The CDR3 contains 12 residues. CDR3 in amino acids: CASRSEGNEQFF. The CDR3 coding sequence is TGTGCCAGTAGAAGTGAGGGAAATGAGCAGTTCTTC.

The V call is TRBV11-2, the J call TRBJ2-1; no clear D gene. This CDR3 region has 16 residues. Germline lookup yields CDR1 SGHAT and CDR2 FQNNGV. Trimming removed 4 bases at V and 0 bases at J, with 13 bases between. CDR3 DNA: TGTGCCAGCAGCTCTCAGCGCGATAGCTCCTACAATGAGCAGTTCTTC. Translated: CASSSQRDSSYNEQFF.

This clone was observed a few times. The CDR3 nucleotides read TGCGCCAGCAGTGAGTGGGCAGGGGATGGCTACACCTTC. This encodes CASSEWAGDGYTF. This chain uses TRBV10-1 with TRBJ1-2; a weak D match, TRBD1 (6 bases). V lost 1 base, J lost 6 bases, and 9 bases lay in between. Germline lookup yields CDR1 WNHNN and CDR2 SYGVQD (reference sequence). CDR3 length: 13 amino acids.

This chain joins TRBV6-5 and TRBJ2-7, with D perhaps TRBD2 (6 bases). Germline CDR1 MNHEY, CDR2 SVGAGI. CDR3 size: 14 residues. V lost 4 bases and J lost 4, with 14 bases in between. The DNA of the CDR3 is TGTGCCAGCAGTTGGTTCCAGGAGGGTTACGAGCAGTACGTC. Translation: CASSWFQEGYEQYV.

The chain couples TRBV14 to TRBJ2-3; TRBD2 aligns across 9 bases. CDR3 size: 17 residues. The trim removed 5 bases at V and 2 bases at J, leaving 11 bases unmatched. From germline, CDR1 is SGHDN and CDR2 FVKESK. This CDR3 is CASSEGREGPLTDTQYF. The CDR3, as DNA: TGTGCCAGCAGCGAAGGGCGGGAGGGCCCCCTCACAGATACGCAGTATTTT.

The chain couples TRBV19 to TRBJ2-3; D is unresolved. Germline V CDR1 and CDR2: LNHDA, SQIVND (reference sequence). This CDR3 comprises 14 residues. V was cut by 4 bases and J by 4 bases, with 12 bases left in between. The CDR3 coding sequence is TGTGCCAGTAGTACCCGTGGTGCGTCAGATACGCAGTATTTT. Protein product: CASSTRGASDTQYF.

The chain combines TRBV3-1 (or the pseudogene TRBV3-2) with TRBJ2-3, with D unresolved. V was shortened by 5 bases and J by 5 bases, with 20 bases between the two germline ends. Germline CDR1 and CDR2: LGHDT and YNNKEL (reference sequence). This CDR3 has 16 residues. CDR3: CASSAPRPVMQDTQYF. The CDR3 region has the DNA TGTGCCAGCAGCGCACCACGTCCTGTCATGCAAGATACGCAGTATTTT.

This chain connects TRBV4-2 to TRBJ2-2; D uncertain. CDR1 and CDR2 (germline): LGHNA, YNFKEQ. The CDR3 has 13 residues. V dropped 0 bases and J dropped 7 bases, with 6 bases sitting between them. The CDR3 DNA reads as TGTGCCAGCAGCCAAGATCAATACGGGGAGCTGTTTTTT. Protein: CASSQDQYGELFF.

This rearrangement joins TRBV5-1 to TRBJ2-7, with 7 positions matching TRBD1. This CDR3 spans 14 amino acids. The germline V gene has CDR1 SGHRS and CDR2 YFSETQ. Germline trimming cut 5 bases from V and 3 bases from J; bases unmatched to any gene: 8. The CDR3, as DNA: TGCGCCAGCAGGTCGATCCAGGGGGACTACGAGCAGTACTTC. As protein: CASRSIQGDYEQYF.

This clone occurred once. The chain links TRBV5-8 to TRBJ2-5; 7 bases line up with TRBD1. After removal of 4 bases from V and 0 bases from J, the junction contained 3 bases not matched to a gene. CDR1 and CDR2 from the germline V gene are SGHTS and YDEGEE. The CDR3 has 14 amino acids. In DNA form, the CDR3 reads TGTGCCAGCAGCCGAGGACAGGACCAAGAGACCCAGTACTTC. It specifies CASSRGQDQETQYF.